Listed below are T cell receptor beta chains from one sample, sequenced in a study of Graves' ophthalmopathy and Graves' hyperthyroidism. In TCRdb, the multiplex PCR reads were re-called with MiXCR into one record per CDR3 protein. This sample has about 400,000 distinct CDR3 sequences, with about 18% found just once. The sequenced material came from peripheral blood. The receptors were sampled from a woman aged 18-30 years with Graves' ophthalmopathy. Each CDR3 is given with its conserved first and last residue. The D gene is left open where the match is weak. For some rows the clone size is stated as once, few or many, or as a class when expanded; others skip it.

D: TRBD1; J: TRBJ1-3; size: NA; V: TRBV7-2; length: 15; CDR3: CASSLRTGLGNTIYF; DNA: TGTGCCAGCAGCTTAAGGACAGGGTTAGGAAACACCATATATTTT
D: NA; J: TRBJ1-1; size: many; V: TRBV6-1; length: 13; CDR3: CASSQGQGPEAFF; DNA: TGTGCCAGCAGTCAAGGGCAGGGACCTGAAGCTTTCTTT
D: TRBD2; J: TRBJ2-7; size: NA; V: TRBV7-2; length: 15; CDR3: CASSQQSGRGDEQYF; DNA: TGTGCCAGCAGCCAGCAAAGCGGGAGAGGGGACGAGCAGTACTTC
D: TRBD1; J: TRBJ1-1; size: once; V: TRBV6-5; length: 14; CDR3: CASSWLGTVSEAFF; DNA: TGTGCCAGCAGTTGGCTCGGGACAGTAAGTGAAGCTTTCTTT
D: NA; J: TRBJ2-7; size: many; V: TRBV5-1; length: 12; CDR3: CASSLRPGEQYF; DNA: TGCGCCAGCAGCTTGAGACCCGGCGAGCAGTACTTC
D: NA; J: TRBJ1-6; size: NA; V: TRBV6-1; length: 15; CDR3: CASSPRGSNNSPLHF; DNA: TGTGCCAGCAGTCCCCGGGGGAGTAATAATTCACCCCTCCACTTT
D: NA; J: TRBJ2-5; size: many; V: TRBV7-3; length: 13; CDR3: CASSLTDRETQYF; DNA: TGTGCCAGCAGCTTAACCGACAGAGAGACCCAGTACTTC
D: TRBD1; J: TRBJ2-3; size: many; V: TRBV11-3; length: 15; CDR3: CASSRLQGARDTQYF; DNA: TGTGCCAGCAGCCGCCTTCAGGGGGCGAGAGATACGCAGTATTTT
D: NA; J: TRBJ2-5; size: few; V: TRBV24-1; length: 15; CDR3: CATSSSARGGETQYF; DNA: TGTGCCACCAGTTCTAGCGCAAGAGGGGGAGAGACCCAGTACTTC
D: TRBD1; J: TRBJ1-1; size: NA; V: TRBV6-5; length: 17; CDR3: CASSSTPGQGYGTEAFF; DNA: TGTGCCAGCAGTTCCACCCCGGGACAGGGGTATGGAACTGAAGCTTTCTTT
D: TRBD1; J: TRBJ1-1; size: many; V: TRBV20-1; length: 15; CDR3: CSARDRGLMNTEAFF; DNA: TGCAGTGCTCGGGACAGGGGCTTAATGAACACTGAAGCTTTCTTT
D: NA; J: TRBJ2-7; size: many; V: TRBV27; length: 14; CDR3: CASNLQGTRGEQYF; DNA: TGTGCCAGCAACCTACAGGGTACCCGCGGCGAGCAGTACTTC
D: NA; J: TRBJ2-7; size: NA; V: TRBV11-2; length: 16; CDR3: CASSPWVFGSSGEQYF; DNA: TGTGCCAGCAGTCCATGGGTGTTCGGGAGTTCGGGCGAGCAGTACTTC
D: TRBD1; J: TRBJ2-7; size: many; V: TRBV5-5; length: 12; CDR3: CASKRTGDEQYF; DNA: TGTGCCAGCAAGCGAACAGGGGACGAGCAGTACTTC
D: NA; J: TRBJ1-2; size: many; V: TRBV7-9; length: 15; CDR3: CASSFARPTPGGYTF; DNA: TGTGCCAGCAGCTTTGCCAGACCCACTCCCGGGGGCTACACCTTC
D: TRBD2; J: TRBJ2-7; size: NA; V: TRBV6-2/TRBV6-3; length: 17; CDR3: CASSYSLLAGGPYEQYF; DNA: TGTGCCAGCAGTTACTCCCTACTAGCGGGGGGGCCCTACGAGCAGTACTTC
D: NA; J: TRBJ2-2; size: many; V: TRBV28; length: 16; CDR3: CASRRPGYRNTGELFF; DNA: TGTGCCAGCAGGAGGCCCGGGTATAGGAACACCGGGGAGCTGTTTTTT
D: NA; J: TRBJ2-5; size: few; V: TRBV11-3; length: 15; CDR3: CASSLDTTDRETQYF; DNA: TGTGCCAGCAGCCTCGATACGACAGACCGAGAGACCCAGTACTTC
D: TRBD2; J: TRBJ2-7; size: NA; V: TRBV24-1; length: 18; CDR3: CATSPGTSGPVPTYEQYF; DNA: TGTGCCACCAGCCCTGGGACTAGCGGGCCGGTCCCGACCTACGAGCAGTACTTC
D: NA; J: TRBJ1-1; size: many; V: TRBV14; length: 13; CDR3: CASSHEGRPEAFF; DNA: TGTGCCAGCAGCCACGAGGGCCGGCCTGAAGCTTTCTTT
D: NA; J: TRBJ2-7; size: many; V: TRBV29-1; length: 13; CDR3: CSVEWVLSYEQYF; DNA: TGCAGCGTTGAATGGGTCCTATCCTACGAGCAGTACTTC
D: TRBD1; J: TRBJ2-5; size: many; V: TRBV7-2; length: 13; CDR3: CASSGTGRETQYF; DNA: TGTGCCAGCAGCGGGACAGGGAGGGAGACCCAGTACTTC
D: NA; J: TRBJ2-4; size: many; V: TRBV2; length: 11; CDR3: CASSLGQPQYF; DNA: TGTGCCAGCAGTCTCGGACAGCCTCAGTACTTC
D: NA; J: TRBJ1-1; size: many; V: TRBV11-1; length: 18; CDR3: CASRVYSGRRGLNTEAFF; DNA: TGTGCCAGCAGAGTTTATTCTGGTCGACGAGGGTTGAACACTGAAGCTTTCTTT
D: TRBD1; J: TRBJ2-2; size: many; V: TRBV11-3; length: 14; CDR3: CASSSTGFGGELFF; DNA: TGTGCCAGCAGCTCGACAGGGTTTGGCGGGGAGCTGTTTTTT
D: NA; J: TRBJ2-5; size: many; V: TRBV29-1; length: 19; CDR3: CSVEDRVGSASSGQETQYF; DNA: TGCAGCGTTGAAGATCGCGTAGGGTCGGCTAGCAGTGGGCAAGAGACCCAGTACTTC
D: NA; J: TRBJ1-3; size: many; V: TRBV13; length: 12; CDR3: CASSPDGNTIYF; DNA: TGTGCCAGCAGCCCAGATGGAAACACCATATATTTT
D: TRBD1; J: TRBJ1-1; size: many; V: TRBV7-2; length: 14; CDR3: CASSADRGGSEAFF; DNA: TGTGCCAGCAGCGCCGACAGGGGGGGCTCTGAAGCTTTCTTT
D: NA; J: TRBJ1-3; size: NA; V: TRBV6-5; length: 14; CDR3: CASSYVGSGNTIYF; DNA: TGTGCCAGCAGTTACGTCGGCTCTGGAAACACCATATATTTT
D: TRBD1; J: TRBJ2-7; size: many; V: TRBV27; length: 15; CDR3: CASSLPGTGMGEQYF; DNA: TGTGCCAGCAGTTTGCCGGGGACAGGTATGGGGGAGCAGTACTTC
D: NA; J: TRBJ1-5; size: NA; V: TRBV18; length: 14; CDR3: CASSPTDSNQPQHF; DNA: TGTGCCAGCTCACCAACAGATAGCAATCAGCCCCAGCATTTT
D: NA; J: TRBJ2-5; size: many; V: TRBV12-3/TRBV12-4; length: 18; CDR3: CASSLAGRFSGEIETQYF; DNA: TGTGCCAGCAGTTTAGCGGGGCGTTTCTCGGGGGAGATCGAGACCCAGTACTTC
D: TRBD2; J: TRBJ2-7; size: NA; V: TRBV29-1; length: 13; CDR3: CSVDYGRPYEQYF; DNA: TGCAGCGTTGACTACGGGAGGCCCTACGAGCAGTACTTC
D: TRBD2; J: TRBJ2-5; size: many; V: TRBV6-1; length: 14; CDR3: CASKTGRSQETQYF; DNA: TGTGCCAGCAAGACCGGGAGGTCCCAAGAGACCCAGTACTTC
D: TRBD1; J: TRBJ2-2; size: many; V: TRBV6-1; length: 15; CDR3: CASSLRGRGTGELFF; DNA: TGTGCCAGCAGCCTCAGGGGGCGAGGGACCGGGGAGCTGTTTTTT
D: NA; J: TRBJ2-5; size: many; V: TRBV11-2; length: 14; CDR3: CASSRPRSQETQYF; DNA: TGTGCCAGCAGCCGACCCAGGAGCCAAGAGACCCAGTACTTC
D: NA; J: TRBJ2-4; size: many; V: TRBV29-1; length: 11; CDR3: CSGGLGNIQYF; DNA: TGCAGCGGGGGACTGGGAAACATTCAGTACTTC
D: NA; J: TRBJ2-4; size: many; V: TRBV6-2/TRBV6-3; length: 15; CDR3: CASSYGPGVENIQYF; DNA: TGTGCCAGCAGTTACGGGCCCGGCGTGGAAAACATTCAGTACTTC
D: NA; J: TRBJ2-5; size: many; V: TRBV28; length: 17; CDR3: CASSPRAFRRPQETQYF; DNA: TGTGCCAGCAGTCCACGCGCCTTTCGGAGACCCCAAGAGACCCAGTACTTC
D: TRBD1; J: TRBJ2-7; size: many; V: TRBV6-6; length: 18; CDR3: CASSTDLMSLGQVYEQYF; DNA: TGTGCCAGCAGCACAGACCTTATGTCACTAGGACAGGTCTACGAGCAGTACTTC
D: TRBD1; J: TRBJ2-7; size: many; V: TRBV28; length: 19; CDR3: CASSFFFGTGGARVNEQYF; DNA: TGTGCCAGCAGTTTCTTTTTCGGTACAGGGGGCGCGAGAGTGAACGAGCAGTACTTC
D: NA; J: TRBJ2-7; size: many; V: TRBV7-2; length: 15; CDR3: CASSSRGPTSYEQYF; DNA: TGTGCCAGCAGCTCCAGAGGGCCTACCTCCTACGAGCAGTACTTC
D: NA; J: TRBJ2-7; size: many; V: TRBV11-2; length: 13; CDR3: CARAPGLLYEQYF; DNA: TGTGCCAGGGCCCCGGGACTCCTCTACGAGCAGTACTTC
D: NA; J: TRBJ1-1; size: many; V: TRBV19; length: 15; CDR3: CASSITGQRGTEAFF; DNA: TGTGCCAGTAGTATTACAGGGCAGAGGGGGACTGAAGCTTTCTTT
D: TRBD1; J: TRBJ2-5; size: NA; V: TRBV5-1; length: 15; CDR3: CASSEGALYQEAQYF; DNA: TGCGCCAGCAGCGAGGGGGCTCTGTACCAAGAGGCCCAGTACTTC
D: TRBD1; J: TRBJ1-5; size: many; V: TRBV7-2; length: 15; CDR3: CASSLATGGKQPQHF; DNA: TGTGCCAGCAGCTTAGCGACAGGGGGGAAACAGCCCCAGCATTTT
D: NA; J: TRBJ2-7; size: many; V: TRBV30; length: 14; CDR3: CAWRPGPRGYEQYF; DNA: TGTGCCTGGAGACCAGGGCCCAGGGGTTACGAGCAGTACTTC
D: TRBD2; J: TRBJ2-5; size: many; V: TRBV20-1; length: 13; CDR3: CSARKAGVETQYF; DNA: TGCAGTGCTAGAAAAGCGGGAGTAGAGACCCAGTACTTC
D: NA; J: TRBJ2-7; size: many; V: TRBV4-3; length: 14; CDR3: CASSQELVDYEQYF; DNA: TGCGCCAGCAGCCAAGAACTAGTCGACTACGAGCAGTACTTC
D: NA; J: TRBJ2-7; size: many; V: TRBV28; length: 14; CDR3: CASSFPRGNYEQYF; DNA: TGTGCCAGCAGTTTTCCACGGGGAAATTACGAGCAGTACTTC
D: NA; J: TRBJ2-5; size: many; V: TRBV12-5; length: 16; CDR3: CASGLDDGAFQETQYF; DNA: TGTGCTAGTGGTTTGGACGACGGGGCCTTCCAAGAGACCCAGTACTTC
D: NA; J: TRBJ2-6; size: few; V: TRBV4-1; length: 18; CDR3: CASSHVGGRGTGANVLTF; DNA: TGCGCCAGCAGCCACGTGGGGGGAAGGGGGACCGGGGCCAACGTCCTGACTTTC
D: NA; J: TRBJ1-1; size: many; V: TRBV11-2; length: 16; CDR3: CASSSQTGFMNTEAFF; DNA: TGTGCCAGCAGCTCCCAAACGGGGTTTATGAACACTGAAGCTTTCTTT